The rows below give T cell receptor beta chains drawn from one sample of a study of blood T cell repertoires in COVID-19. Assay used: immunoSEQ multiplex PCR; TCRdb lists only in-frame clones, some missing. The sample holds 210,000 or so clones, about 82% seen once. Sequenced: peripheral blood. The receptors shown here come from a woman older than 75 with acute or convalescent COVID-19. The CDR3 runs from the conserved cysteine through the conserved F or W. The D gene is left open where the match is weak. The size field is filled for only some rows; it gives once, few, many or a size class.

size | length | J | D | V | CDR3
- | 14 | TRBJ2-3 | TRBD2 | TRBV19 | CASSSAGDTDTQYF
once | 16 | TRBJ2-1 | - | TRBV7-9 | CASSSTGPSSYNEQFF
- | 16 | TRBJ2-3 | TRBD2 | TRBV5-5 | CASSSLAGVITDTQYF
- | 13 | TRBJ1-6 | TRBD1 | TRBV7-3 | CASSRDRDSPLHF
- | 14 | TRBJ2-1 | TRBD2 | TRBV30 | CAWKFSSGSGEQFF
- | 13 | TRBJ1-4 | TRBD1 | TRBV19 | CASLQGEEEKLFF
- | 12 | TRBJ1-3 | - | TRBV11-3 | CASSLKEYTIYF
- | 13 | TRBJ2-1 | - | TRBV6-5 | CASSYSAGPEQFF
- | 13 | TRBJ1-6 | - | TRBV19 | CASSYSNNSPLHF
- | 15 | TRBJ1-3 | - | TRBV6-5 | CASSYSKGTGNTIYF
- | 15 | TRBJ1-2 | TRBD1 | TRBV7-3 | CASSLMGQGADGYTF
- | 15 | TRBJ1-4 | - | TRBV28 | CASSFSGTMNEKLFF
- | 16 | TRBJ2-5 | TRBD1 | TRBV9 | CASSPVIDRGAETQYF
- | 16 | TRBJ2-5 | TRBD2 | TRBV5-1 | CASSSQGSGSQETQYF
- | 18 | TRBJ2-2 | - | TRBV21-1 | CASSTDRANSSNTGELFF
- | 15 | TRBJ2-3 | TRBD2 | TRBV3-1/TRBV3-2 | CASSRGLAGTDTQYF
- | 15 | TRBJ1-5 | TRBD1 | TRBV30 | CAWSYNDRGNQPQHF
- | 16 | TRBJ2-7 | TRBD2 | TRBV11-2 | CASSRPLAGGQYEQYF
once | 17 | TRBJ1-3 | - | TRBV9 | CASSVVGAPYSGNTIYF
- | 14 | TRBJ2-7 | TRBD1 | TRBV18 | CASSPLTGAYEQYF
- | 14 | TRBJ1-1 | - | TRBV6-6 | CASSTQGRNTEAFF
- | 16 | TRBJ2-3 | TRBD1 | TRBV7-3 | CASSWAGGAGTDTQYF
- | 13 | TRBJ1-2 | TRBD1 | TRBV30 | CAWSVQGQSGYTF
- | 15 | TRBJ1-2 | - | TRBV28 | CASTPRNKGRDGYTF
- | 17 | TRBJ1-6 | TRBD1 | TRBV3-1/TRBV3-2 | CASSQEKAGTGNSPLHF
few | 15 | TRBJ1-4 | TRBD1 | TRBV2 | CASSFSTGGREKLFF
- | 15 | TRBJ1-3 | TRBD1 | TRBV13 | CASSFTGQGRNTIYF
- | 15 | TRBJ2-7 | TRBD2 | TRBV5-4 | CASSSRTSGSDEQYF
- | 15 | TRBJ2-7 | - | TRBV5-1 | CASSAQPGSEGEQYF
- | 20 | TRBJ2-3 | TRBD2 | TRBV24-1 | CATSDSPGLAGAFGTDTQYF
few | 14 | TRBJ2-7 | TRBD2 | TRBV9 | CASSLGLAAYEQYF
- | 15 | TRBJ1-1 | TRBD1 | TRBV11-3 | CASSPQDRAGTEAFF
- | 17 | TRBJ2-1 | TRBD2 | TRBV4-1 | CASSQDSGTSGGGEQFF
- | 15 | TRBJ1-5 | - | TRBV4-2 | CASSQESGENQPQHF
- | 15 | TRBJ2-3 | - | TRBV2 | CASSEFRAGTDTQYF